This TCR beta chain was sequenced for a study of cytomegalovirus exposure and HLA in healthy donors. 13 Jbeta primers and 60 Vbeta primers were used for the PCR. TCRdb's copy holds only in-frame clones and misses some; the assay was immunoSEQ multiplex PCR. The sample contains under 120,000 clones, roughly 80% of which appear only once. This clone was seen only a few times. Its antigen remains unidentified. Notes on the study in general: Donor immune exposure was known only as CMV serostatus.

This CDR3 region has 16 residues. Germline V gene lookup returns CDR1 MNHEY and CDR2 SMNVEV (reference sequence). After removal of 5 bases from V and 6 bases from J, the junction contained 12 bases not matched to a gene. Sequencing was done on a sample of PBMCs. The TCR was taken from a female donor in good health and CMV-seropositive. This chain connects TRBV27 to TRBJ2-3, with 9 bases aligning to TRBD2. CDR3 residues: CASSQTSGRFEDTQYF. CDR3 nucleotide sequence: TGTGCCAGCAGTCAGACTAGCGGAAGGTTCGAGGATACGCAGTATTTT.